The 22 T cell receptor beta chains below come from one sample, sequenced in a study of sequential checkpoint blockade in melanoma. The data were produced by immunoSEQ multiplex PCR, yet TCRdb's version contains in-frame clones alone and is incomplete. The sample contains approximately 10,000 clones, roughly four fifths of which appear only once. Stated treatment: randomized to nivolumab then ipilimumab (arm A) or the reverse (arm B). The sequencing used CD8+ T cells sorted from blood (inferred from file names), collected from a patient given nivolumab and ipilimumab in sequence. The receptors originated from a human donor with melanoma.

Remarks on this clone: Within the sample, other DNA sequences also encode this same CDR3. The genes are TRBV7-9 and TRBJ2-3, with D perhaps TRBD1 (6 bases). The CDR3 extends over 15 amino acids. The germline V gene encodes CDR1 SEHNR and CDR2 FQNEAQ (reference sequence). Trimming pared 5 bases from V and 0 bases from J, leaving 12 bases between. CDR3 in DNA: TGTGCCAGCAGCGCGCCAGGGGTCAGCACAGATACGCAGTATTTT. This encodes CASSAPGVSTDTQYF.

The rearrangement links TRBV11-2 to TRBJ1-1; 11 bases fit TRBD1. Trimming took 0 bases from V and 5 from J; bases not matched to a gene: 5. CDR1 SGHAT and CDR2 FQNNGV come from the germline V gene. This CDR3 contains 16 residues. The CDR3 nucleotides are TGTGCCAGCAGCTTAGAGGGGACAGGGGGTGGGACTGAAGCTTTCTTT. Protein product: CASSLEGTGGGTEAFF.

The chain joins TRBV7-8 to TRBJ2-2; TRBD1 matches 7 bases. Germline V lookup: CDR1 SGHVS, CDR2 FQNEAQ. The CDR3 is 15 residues long. With V trimmed by 4 bases and J by 7 bases, 9 bases remained unmatched. CDR3 residues: CASSSPGQINGELFF. The CDR3 nucleotides are TGTGCCAGCAGCTCCCCGGGACAGATAAACGGGGAGCTGTTTTTT.

This clone was detected a few times. The rearrangement joins TRBV6-1 to TRBJ2-5, with D tentatively TRBD1 (6 bases). Germline V lookup: CDR1 MNHNS, CDR2 SASEGT. V was pared by 3 bases and J by 5 bases, with 16 bases between. The CDR3 covers 15 residues. The CDR3 sequence is CASSEGAGFGETQYF. As DNA, the CDR3 is TGTGCCAGCAGTGAGGGGGCAGGCTTTGGCGAGACCCAGTACTTC.

This clone was found a few times. This chain joins TRBV7-9 and TRBJ2-7; 7 nucleotides agree with TRBD1. The germline CDR1 and CDR2 sequences are SEHNR and FQNEAQ (reference sequence). The CDR3 has 14 residues. V lost 5 bases to trimming and J lost 0 bases; unmatched junction nucleotides: 4. CDR3 protein: CASSRRDSSYEQYF. The CDR3 DNA sequence: TGTGCCAGCAGCCGCCGGGACAGCTCCTACGAGCAGTACTTC.

The chain is built from TRBV13 and TRBJ2-3; TRBD1 agrees at 8 bases. Germline V lookup: CDR1 PRHDT, CDR2 FYEKMQ (reference sequence). With V trimmed by 5 bases and J by 2 bases, 9 bases remained unmatched. The CDR3 loop spans 16 amino acids. Here the CDR3 DNA reads TGTGCCAGCAGCCAGGGGGCAGGACCTCTCACAGATACGCAGTATTTT. This gives the protein CASSQGAGPLTDTQYF.

This clone has a single count. The chain carries TRBV5-7 and TRBJ1-4, with D perhaps TRBD1 (6 bases). TRBV5-7 falls under the ORF class, with uncertain function. V was clipped by 0 bases and J by 0 bases, with 6 bases between them. CDR3 length equals 15 residues. Written as DNA, the CDR3 is TGTGCCAGCAGCTTGGGACAGGCAACTAATGAAAAACTGTTTTTT. Encoded protein: CASSLGQATNEKLFF.

The chain is built from TRBV2 and TRBJ1-2, with TRBD1 matching over 7 bases. This CDR3 has 15 amino acids. Germline-derived CDR1 and CDR2 are SNHLY and FYNNEI. The J segment lost 7 bases and the V segment lost 2 bases, leaving 10 bases of the junction unmatched. The CDR3 here is CASSELGQGDIGYTF. The CDR3 DNA reads TGTGCCAGCAGTGAACTAGGGCAGGGGGATATTGGCTACACCTTC.

The rearrangement links TRBV30 to TRBJ1-2; D might be TRBD1 (6 bases). The CDR3 length is 13 residues. The germline CDR1 and CDR2 sequences are GTSNPN and SVGIG (reference sequence). Trimming shortened V by 1 base and J by 8 bases, and 14 bases separated the two germline ends. The CDR3 DNA sequence: TGTGCCTGGAGTGGAGGGGGAAGAGGGGGCTACACCTTC. Translated, it gives CAWSGGGRGGYTF.

The V and J genes are TRBV11-2 and TRBJ2-7, with 7 bases lining up with TRBD2. Trimming cost V 1 base and J 4 bases; bases outside gene matches: 4. The CDR3 is 14 residues long. CDR1 is SGHAT and CDR2 is FQNNGV in the germline V gene. The CDR3 spells CASSLGSSGYEQYF. CDR3 DNA: TGTGCCAGCAGCTTAGGTTCTAGCGGATACGAGCAGTACTTC. Variable domain in full (rest from reference TRBV11-2 and TRBJ2-7): EAGVAQSPRYKIIEKRQSVAFWCNPISGHATLYWYQQILGQGPKLLIQFQNNGVVDDSQLPKDRFSAERLKGVDSTLKIQPAKLEDSAVYLCASSLGSSGYEQYFGPGTRLTVT.

The chain carries TRBV21-1 and TRBJ2-7; the tabulated D call, TRBD1, remains unverified against the DNA. TRBV21-1 is noted as a pseudogene. The CDR3 contains 13 residues. CDR3 bases: TGTGCCAGCAGCTCGACAGGGTCCTACGAGCAGTACTTC. It yields the protein CASSSTGSYEQYF.

The CDR3 sequence: CASSSLSGGSYEQYF. In nucleotides, the CDR3 is TGTGCCAGCAGCTCCCTATCCGGGGGGTCTTACGAGCAGTACTTC. The chain is built from TRBV5-6 and TRBJ2-7; TRBD2 matches at 7 bases. Per germline, CDR1 SGHDT and CDR2 YYEEEE. Trimming cost V 3 bases and J 4 bases; bases outside gene matches: 10. The CDR3 runs to 15 residues.

This chain joins TRBV5-6 and TRBJ1-5, with 9 nucleotides matching TRBD1. Trimming took 3 bases from V and 2 from J; bases not matched to a gene: 3. The CDR3 runs 15 residues. From germline, CDR1 is SGHDT and CDR2 YYEEEE. The CDR3 loop reads CASSSGQGGNQPQHF. DNA for the CDR3: TGTGCCAGCAGCTCGGGACAGGGAGGCAATCAGCCCCAGCATTTT.

This clone was detected once. J is TRBJ1-2 and V is TRBV19, with D perhaps TRBD1 (5 bases). The CDR3 loop spans 15 amino acids. Germline V CDR1 and CDR2: LNHDA, SQIVND (reference sequence). Trimming stripped 2 bases from V and 4 bases from J, with 14 bases between. CDR3 loop: CASSISTRVPYGYTF. CDR3 coding DNA: TGTGCCAGTAGTATATCAACCAGGGTTCCCTATGGCTACACCTTC. Drawing the rest from reference TRBV19 and TRBJ1-2, the complete variable domain is DGGITQSPKYLFRKEGQNVTLSCEQNLNHDAMYWYRQDPGQGLRLIYYSQIVNDFQKGDIAEGYSVSREKKESFPLTVTSAQKNPTAFYLCASSISTRVPYGYTFGSGTRLTVV.

V gene TRBV5-1 combines with J gene TRBJ1-4; perhaps TRBD1 as D (6 bases). The germline gives CDR1 SGHRS, CDR2 YFSETQ. The V and J ends lost 0 bases and 8 bases respectively, with 14 bases between them. The CDR3 is 15 amino acids. The CDR3 DNA is TGCGCCAGCAGCTTGGAAGGACAGCCGCCGGAAAAACTGTTTTTT. Its translation: CASSLEGQPPEKLFF.

By sample share, this clone is medium-sized (0.01 to 0.1%). The gene calls are TRBV5-1 and TRBJ1-2, with TRBD1 matching 7 bases. Germline values: CDR1 SGHRS, CDR2 YFSETQ. There are 13 residues in the CDR3. J was trimmed by 4 bases and V by 4 bases; bases with no gene match: 4. CDR3 sequence reads: CASSPGTVYGYTF. CDR3 bases: TGCGCCAGCAGCCCCGGGACAGTCTATGGCTACACCTTC.

In its sample, this clone was seen once. The V call is TRBV5-4, the J call TRBJ2-7; TRBD1 might be the D (6 bases). Germline CDR1 SGHNT, CDR2 YYREEE (reference sequence). CDR3 size: 12 residues. V lost 2 bases and J lost 6, with 9 bases in between. In nucleotides, the CDR3 is TGTGCCAGCAGCTTTACAGGGTCCGAGCAGTACTTC. Protein product: CASSFTGSEQYF. Combining the CDR3 with reference TRBV5-4 and TRBJ2-7 gives the whole variable domain ETGVTQSPTHLIKTRGQQVTLRCSSQSGHNTVSWYQQALGQGPQFIFQYYREEENGRGNFPPRFSGLQFPNYSSELNVNALELDDSALYLCASSFTGSEQYFGPGTRLTVT.

This chain connects TRBV11-2 to TRBJ2-7; tentatively, D is TRBD1 (5 bases). V dropped 2 bases and J dropped 5 bases, with 10 bases sitting between them. Germline CDR1 is SGHAT and CDR2 is FQNNGV. The CDR3 is made up of 13 amino acids. CDR3 in DNA: TGTGCCAGCAGCTTATTTGGCAGGGACGAGCAGTACTTC. It yields the protein CASSLFGRDEQYF.

This chain links TRBV6-1 with TRBJ2-1; 14 positions agree with TRBD2. Losses at the gene ends were 10 bases for V and 3 bases for J; bases not matched to a gene: 5. Germline CDR1 reads MNHNS; CDR2 reads SASEGT. This CDR3 is built from 15 residues. CDR3 region: CAISGTSGGYNEQFF. The CDR3 DNA reads as TGTGCCATCTCCGGGACTAGCGGGGGCTACAATGAGCAGTTCTTC.

This clone is classed as medium-sized. The chain links TRBV13 to TRBJ1-2, with D maybe TRBD1 (5 bases). The germline V gene has CDR1 PRHDT and CDR2 FYEKMQ (reference sequence). CDR3 length: 15 residues. V lost 4 bases and J 4 bases, leaving 16 bases between the germline ends. CDR3 coding DNA: TGTGCCAGCAGCTCAGGGAGTCCTACTTTCTATGGCTACACCTTC. This sequence encodes CASSSGSPTFYGYTF.

This chain connects TRBV9 to TRBJ1-1; D is possibly TRBD1 (5 bases). CDR1 is SGDLS, CDR2 YYNGEE, per germline. Trimming removed 0 bases at V and 1 base at J, with 13 bases between. The CDR3 extends over 16 amino acids. CDR3: CASSVATAGPNTEAFF. DNA of the CDR3: TGTGCCAGCAGCGTAGCTACGGCGGGGCCGAACACTGAAGCTTTCTTT. The full variable domain, rest sourced from reference TRBV9 and TRBJ1-1, is DSGVTQTPKHLITATGQRVTLRCSPRSGDLSVYWYQQSLDQGLQFLIQYYNGEERAKGNILERFSAQQFPDLHSELNLSSLELGDSALYFCASSVATAGPNTEAFFGQGTRLTVV.

V is TRBV27 and J is TRBJ2-3; possible D gene TRBD1, 5 bases. Germline V gene lookup returns CDR1 MNHEY and CDR2 SMNVEV (reference sequence). This CDR3 contains 14 residues. V was trimmed by 5 bases and J by 1 base, leaving 10 bases between them. CDR3 sequence: CASSPQGGTDTQYF. CDR3 coding DNA: TGTGCCAGCAGTCCCCAGGGTGGCACAGATACGCAGTATTTT.